This T cell receptor (beta chain) was recovered during a study of CD4+ T cells in melanoma. Study-wide results and caveats: Diverse differentiation states were reported for melanoma neoantigen-specific CD4+ T cells. CD8+ T cell, macrophage and B cell function reportedly correlated with neoantigen-specific CD4+ T cells.

A note on this clone: Its specificity is unknown.

Germline V gives CDR1 MNHEY, CDR2 SVGAGI. CDR3 length: 15 residues. The table came from immunoSEQ multiplex PCR; TCRdb's copy has only in-frame clones and leaves some out. The sample includes tens of thousands of clones, roughly three quarters of them seen just once. V usage is TRBV6-5 and J usage is TRBJ2-5, with 7 positions matching TRBD1. The DNA end is a closer match to TRBJ2-7, so the J assignment may be wrong. The receptor's source is a human donor with melanoma. The sequenced material came from tumor tissue. The CDR3 protein is CASSQDRPSSYEQYF. CDR3 sequence (DNA): TGTGCCAGCTCACAGGACAGGCCAAGCTCCTACGAGCAGTACTTC.